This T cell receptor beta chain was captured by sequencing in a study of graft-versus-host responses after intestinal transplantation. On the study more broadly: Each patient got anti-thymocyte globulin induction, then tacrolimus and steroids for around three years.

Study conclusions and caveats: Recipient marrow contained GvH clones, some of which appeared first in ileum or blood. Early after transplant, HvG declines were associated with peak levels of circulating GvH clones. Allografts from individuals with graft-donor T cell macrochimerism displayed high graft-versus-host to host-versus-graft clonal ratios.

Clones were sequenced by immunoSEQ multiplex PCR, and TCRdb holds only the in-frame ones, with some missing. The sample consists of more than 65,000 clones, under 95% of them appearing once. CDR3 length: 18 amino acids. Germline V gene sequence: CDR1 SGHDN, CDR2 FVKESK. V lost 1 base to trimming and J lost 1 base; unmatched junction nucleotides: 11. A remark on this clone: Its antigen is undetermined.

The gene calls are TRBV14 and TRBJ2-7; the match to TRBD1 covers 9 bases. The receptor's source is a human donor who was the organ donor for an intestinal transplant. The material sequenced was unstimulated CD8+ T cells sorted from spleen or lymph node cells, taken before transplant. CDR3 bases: TGTGCCAGCAGCCAAGTCTACGGGACAGGGAAATTTTCCTACGAGCAGTACTTC. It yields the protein CASSQVYGTGKFSYEQYF.